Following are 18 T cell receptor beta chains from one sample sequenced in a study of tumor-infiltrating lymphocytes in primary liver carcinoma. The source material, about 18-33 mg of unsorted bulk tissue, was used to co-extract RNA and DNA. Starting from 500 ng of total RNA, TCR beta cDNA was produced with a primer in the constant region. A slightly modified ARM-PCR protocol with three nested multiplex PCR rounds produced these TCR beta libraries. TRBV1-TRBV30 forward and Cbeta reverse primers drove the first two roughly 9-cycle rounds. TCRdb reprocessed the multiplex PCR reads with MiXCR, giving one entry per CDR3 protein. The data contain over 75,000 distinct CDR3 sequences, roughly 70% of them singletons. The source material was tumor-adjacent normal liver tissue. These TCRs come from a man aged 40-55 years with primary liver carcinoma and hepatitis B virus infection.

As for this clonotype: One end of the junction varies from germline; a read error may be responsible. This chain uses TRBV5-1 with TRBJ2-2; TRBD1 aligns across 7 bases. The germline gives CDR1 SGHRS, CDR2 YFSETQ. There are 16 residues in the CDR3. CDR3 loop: CASSPSPTGTTGELLF. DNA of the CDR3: TGCGCCAGCAGCCCAAGCCCGACAGGGACAACCGGGGAGCTGCTTTTT.

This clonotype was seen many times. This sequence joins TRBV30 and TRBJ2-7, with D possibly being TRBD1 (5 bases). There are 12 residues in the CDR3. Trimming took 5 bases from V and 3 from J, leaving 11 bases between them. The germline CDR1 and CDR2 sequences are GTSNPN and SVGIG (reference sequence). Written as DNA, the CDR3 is TGTGCCTGGTCAGGGCAGAACTACGAGCAGTACTTC. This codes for CAWSGQNYEQYF. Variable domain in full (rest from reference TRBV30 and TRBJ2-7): SQTIHQWPATLVQPVGSPLSLECTVEGTSNPNLYWYRQAAGRGLQLLFYSVGIGQISSEVPQNLSASRPQDRQFILSSKKLLLSDSGFYLCAWSGQNYEQYFGPGTRLTVT.

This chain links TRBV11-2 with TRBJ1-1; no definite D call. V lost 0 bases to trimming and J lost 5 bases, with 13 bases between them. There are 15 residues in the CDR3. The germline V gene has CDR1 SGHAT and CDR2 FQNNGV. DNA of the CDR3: TGTGCCAGCAGCTTAGATCACACTCTGAGTACTGAAGCTTTCTTT. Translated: CASSLDHTLSTEAFF.

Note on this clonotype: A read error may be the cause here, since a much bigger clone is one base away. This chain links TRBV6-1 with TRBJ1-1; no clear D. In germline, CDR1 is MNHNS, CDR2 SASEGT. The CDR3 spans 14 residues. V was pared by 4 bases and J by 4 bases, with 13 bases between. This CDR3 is CASSGIRGSTEAFF. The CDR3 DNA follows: TGTGCCAGCAGTGGAATTCGTGGTTCCACTGAAGCTTTCTTT.

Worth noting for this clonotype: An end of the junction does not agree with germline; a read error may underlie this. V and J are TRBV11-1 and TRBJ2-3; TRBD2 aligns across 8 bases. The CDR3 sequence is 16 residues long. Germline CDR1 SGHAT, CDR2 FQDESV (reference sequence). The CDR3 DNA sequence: TGTGCCAGCAGCCTCCTTGACGGGAGGGCTGCAGATACGCACTATTTT. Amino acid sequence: CASSLLDGRAADTHYF.

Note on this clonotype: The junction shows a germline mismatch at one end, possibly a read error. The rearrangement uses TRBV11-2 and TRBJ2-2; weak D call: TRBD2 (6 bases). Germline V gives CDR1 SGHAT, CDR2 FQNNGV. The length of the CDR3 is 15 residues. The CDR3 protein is CASSAGLARHGELLF. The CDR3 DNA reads TGTGCCAGCAGCGCGGGACTGGCGCGTCACGGGGAGCTGCTTTTT.

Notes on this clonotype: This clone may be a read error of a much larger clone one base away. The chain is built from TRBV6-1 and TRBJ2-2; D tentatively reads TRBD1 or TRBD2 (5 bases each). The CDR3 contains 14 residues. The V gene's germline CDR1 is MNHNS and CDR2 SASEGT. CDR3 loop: CASSEQRGTGVLFF. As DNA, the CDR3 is TGTGCCAGCAGTGAACAGAGGGGCACCGGGGTGCTGTTTTTT.

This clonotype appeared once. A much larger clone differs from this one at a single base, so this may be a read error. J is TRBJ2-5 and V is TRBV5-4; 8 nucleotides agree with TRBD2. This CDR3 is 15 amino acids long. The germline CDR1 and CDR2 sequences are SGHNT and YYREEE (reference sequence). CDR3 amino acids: CASSLEGLGSETKYF. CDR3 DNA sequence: TGTGCCAGCAGCTTGGAGGGACTAGGGAGTGAGACCAAGTACTTC.

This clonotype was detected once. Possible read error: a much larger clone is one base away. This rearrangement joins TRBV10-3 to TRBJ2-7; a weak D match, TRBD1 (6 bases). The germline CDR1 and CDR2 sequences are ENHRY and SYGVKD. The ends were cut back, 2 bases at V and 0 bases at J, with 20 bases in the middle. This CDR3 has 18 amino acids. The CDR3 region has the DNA TGTGCCATCAGTGAGGCGATCGGGTCGCAGGGGTTCTCCTACGAGCAGTACTTC. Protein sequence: CAISEAIGSQGFSYEQYF.

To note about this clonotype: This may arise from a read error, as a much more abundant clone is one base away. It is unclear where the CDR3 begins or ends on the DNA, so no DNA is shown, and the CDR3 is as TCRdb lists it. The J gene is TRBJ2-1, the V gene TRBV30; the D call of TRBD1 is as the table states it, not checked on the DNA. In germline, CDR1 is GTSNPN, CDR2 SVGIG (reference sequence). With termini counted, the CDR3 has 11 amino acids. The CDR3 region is CAWGRGNEEFF.

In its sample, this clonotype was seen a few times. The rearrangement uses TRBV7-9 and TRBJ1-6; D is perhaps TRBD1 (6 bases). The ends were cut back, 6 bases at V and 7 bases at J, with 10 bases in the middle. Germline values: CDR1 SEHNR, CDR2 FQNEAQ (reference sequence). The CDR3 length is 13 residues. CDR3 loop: CASSWGPNSPLHF. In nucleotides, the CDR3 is TGTGCCAGCAGTTGGGGGCCCAATTCACCCCTCCACTTT.

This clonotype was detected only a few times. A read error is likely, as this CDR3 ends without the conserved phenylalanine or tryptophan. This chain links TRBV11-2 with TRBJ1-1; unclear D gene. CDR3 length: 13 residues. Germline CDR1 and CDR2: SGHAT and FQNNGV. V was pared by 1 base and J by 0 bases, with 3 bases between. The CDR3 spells CASSLGLNTEAFL. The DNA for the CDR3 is TGTGCCAGCAGCTTAGGCCTGAACACTGAAGCTTTCCTT.

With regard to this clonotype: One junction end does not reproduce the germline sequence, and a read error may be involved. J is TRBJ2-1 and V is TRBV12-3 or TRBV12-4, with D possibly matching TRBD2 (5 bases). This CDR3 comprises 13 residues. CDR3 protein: CASSPGSNNEQFF. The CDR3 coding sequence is TGTGCTAGCAGTCCGGGGTCTAACAATGAGCAGTTCTTC.

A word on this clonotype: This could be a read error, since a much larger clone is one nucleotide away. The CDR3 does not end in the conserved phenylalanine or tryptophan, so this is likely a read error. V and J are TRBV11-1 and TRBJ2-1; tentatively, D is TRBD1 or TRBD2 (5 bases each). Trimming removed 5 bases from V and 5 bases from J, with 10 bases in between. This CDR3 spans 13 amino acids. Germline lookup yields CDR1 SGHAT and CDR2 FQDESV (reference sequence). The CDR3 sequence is CASSLRGNNEQFL. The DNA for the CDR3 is TGTGCCAGCAGCCTCCGGGGCAACAATGAGCAGTTCCTC.

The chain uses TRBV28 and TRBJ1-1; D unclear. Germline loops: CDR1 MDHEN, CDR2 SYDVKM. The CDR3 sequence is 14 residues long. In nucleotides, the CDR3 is TGTGGCATTACCGCGACGGGTGGGAACACTGAAGCTTTCTTT. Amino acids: CGITATGGNTEAFF.

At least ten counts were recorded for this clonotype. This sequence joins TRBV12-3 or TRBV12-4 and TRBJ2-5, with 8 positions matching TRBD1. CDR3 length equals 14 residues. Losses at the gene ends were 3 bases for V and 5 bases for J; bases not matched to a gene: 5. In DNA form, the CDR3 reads TGTGCCAGCAGTTTTAACAGGGGGAGGGAGACCCAGTACTTC. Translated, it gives CASSFNRGRETQYF.

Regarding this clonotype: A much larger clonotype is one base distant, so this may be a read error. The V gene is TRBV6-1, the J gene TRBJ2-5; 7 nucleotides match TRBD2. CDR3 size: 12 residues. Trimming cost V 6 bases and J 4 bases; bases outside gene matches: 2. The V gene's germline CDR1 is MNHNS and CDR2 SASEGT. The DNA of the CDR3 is TGTGCCAGCAGGATAGCGGGAGAGACCCAGTACTTC. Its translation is CASRIAGETQYF.

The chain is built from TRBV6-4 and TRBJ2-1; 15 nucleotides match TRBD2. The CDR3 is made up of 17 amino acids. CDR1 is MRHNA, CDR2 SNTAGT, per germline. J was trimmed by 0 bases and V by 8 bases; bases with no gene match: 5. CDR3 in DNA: TGTGCCAGCGTTGGACTAGCGGGAGGGAGCTCCTACAATGAGCAGTTCTTC. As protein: CASVGLAGGSSYNEQFF.